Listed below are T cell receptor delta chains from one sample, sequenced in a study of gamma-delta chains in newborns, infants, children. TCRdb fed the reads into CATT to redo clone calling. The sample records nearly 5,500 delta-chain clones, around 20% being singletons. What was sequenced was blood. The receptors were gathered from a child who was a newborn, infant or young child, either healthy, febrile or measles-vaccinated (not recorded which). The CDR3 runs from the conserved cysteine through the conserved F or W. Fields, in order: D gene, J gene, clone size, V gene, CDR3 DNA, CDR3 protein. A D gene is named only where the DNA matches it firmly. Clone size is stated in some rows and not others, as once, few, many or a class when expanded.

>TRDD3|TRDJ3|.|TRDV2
TGTGCCTGTGACTCAGTACTGGGGGATACGTCCTGGGACGCCCGACAGATGTTTTTC
CACDSVLGDTSWDARQMFF
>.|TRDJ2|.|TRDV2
TGTGCCTGTGACAAAATCTCCGGCCCCGCGGCACAACTCTTCTTT
CACDKISGPAAQLFF
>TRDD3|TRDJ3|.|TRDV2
TGTGCCTGTGACGCTACTGGGGGATACAGCACCTGGGACACCCGACAGATGTTTTTC
CACDATGGYSTWDTRQMFF
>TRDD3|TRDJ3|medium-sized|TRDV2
TGTGCCTGTGACACCGGCTGGGGGAATTCCTGGGACACCCGACAGATGTTTTTC
CACDTGWGNSWDTRQMFF
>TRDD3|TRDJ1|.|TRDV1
TGTGCTCTTGGGCTACCCATTCCCCCACTGGGGGATACGTCCGGCGATAAACTCATCTTT
CALGLPIPPLGDTSGDKLIF
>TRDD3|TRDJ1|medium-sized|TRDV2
TGTGCCTGTGACACCGTTGATGCTGGGGGATACCGTCACGATAAACTCATCTTT
CACDTVDAGGYRHDKLIF
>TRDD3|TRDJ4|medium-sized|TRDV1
TGTGCTCTTGGGGAACTCTCTACGAGGACTGGGGAGGCCAGACCCCTGATCTTT
CALGELSTRTGEARPLIF
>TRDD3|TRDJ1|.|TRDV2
TGTGCCTGTGACACCCTGGGGGAACACTTCCTTACGACCGATAAACTCATCTTT
CACDTLGEHFLTTDKLIF
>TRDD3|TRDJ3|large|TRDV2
TGTGCCTGTGACGACTGGGGGATGCGATCCTCCTGGGACACCCGACAGATGTTTTTC
CACDDWGMRSSWDTRQMFF
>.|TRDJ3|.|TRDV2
TGTGCCTGTGACACCGGGGGGGAAAGCTCCTGGGACACCCGACAGATGTTTTTC
CACDTGGESSWDTRQMFF
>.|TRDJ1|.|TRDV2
TGTGCCTGTGTGCGTCGGCGGACCGATAAACTCATCTTT
CACVRRRTDKLIF
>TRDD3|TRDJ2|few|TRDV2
TGTGCCTGTGACGCCCTACTGGGGGATACAACTTTGACAGCACAACTCTTCTTT
CACDALLGDTTLTAQLFF
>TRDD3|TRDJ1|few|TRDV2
TGTGCCTGTGACCCCCGCGGTTTTTTGGGGGATATAAGGGGGGACACCGATAAACTCATCTTT
CACDPRGFLGDIRGDTDKLIF
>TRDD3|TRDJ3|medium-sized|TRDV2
TGTGCCTGTGCTGAGGGATACGGGGCCTGGGACACCCGACAGATGTTTTTC
CACAEGYGAWDTRQMFF
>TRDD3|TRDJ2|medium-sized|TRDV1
TGTGCTCTTGGGGAAGAAGATTCCTCACGACCTCTACTGGGGGATACGCAGCGGGTGACAGCACAACTCTTCTTT
CALGEEDSSRPLLGDTQRVTAQLFF
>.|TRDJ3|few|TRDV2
TGTGCCTCCACACCGATAGGGGACTCCTGGGACACCCGACAGATGTTTTTC
CASTPIGDSWDTRQMFF
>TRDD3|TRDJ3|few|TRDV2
TGTGCCTGTGACCCTACTGGGGCCTCCTGGGACACCCGACAGATGTTTTTC
CACDPTGASWDTRQMFF
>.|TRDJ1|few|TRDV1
TGTGCTCTTGGGGAACTACGTCCGCTATACACCGATAAACTCATCTTT
CALGELRPLYTDKLIF
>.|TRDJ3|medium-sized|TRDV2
TGTGCCTGTGACACTGGGGGTTCGAGCTCCTGGGACACCCGACAGATGTTTTTC
CACDTGGSSSWDTRQMFF
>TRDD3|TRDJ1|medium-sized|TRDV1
TGTGCTCTTGGGGAACTCCCGTACTGGGGGATACGGGGGACTGAAGCCGATAAACTCATCTTT
CALGELPYWGIRGTEADKLIF
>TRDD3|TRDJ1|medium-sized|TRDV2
TGTGCCTGTGACTCGGTCTCACTGGGGGAACCCTCAGGGGAACTCATCTTT
CACDSVSLGEPSGELIF
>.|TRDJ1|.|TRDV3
TGTGCCTCCGCCTTCCTACGTCTTAAACTGGGGGATTACACCGATAAACTCATCTTT
CASAFLRLKLGDYTDKLIF
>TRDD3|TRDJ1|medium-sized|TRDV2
TGTGCCTGTGACAGCCTACTGGGGGATACCGGCGATAAACTCATCTTT
CACDSLLGDTGDKLIF
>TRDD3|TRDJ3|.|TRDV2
TGTGCCTGTGACACCATGGCGCCGGGGGATACAGCCTGGGACACCCGACAGATGTTTTTC
CACDTMAPGDTAWDTRQMFF
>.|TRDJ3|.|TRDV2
TGTGCCTGCGACACCGTAATGCCTCTCTGGGACACCCGACAGATGTTTTTC
CACDTVMPLWDTRQMFF
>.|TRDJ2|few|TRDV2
TGTGCCTGTGACCCGGTCCTGGGGTCTTTACCGCCATCACAACTCTTCTTT
CACDPVLGSLPPSQLFF
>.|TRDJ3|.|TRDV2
TGTGCCTGTGACACCGCCGGGGGCCCTAGCTCCTGGGACACCCGACAGATGTTTTTC
CACDTAGGPSSWDTRQMFF
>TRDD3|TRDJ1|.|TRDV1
TGTGCTCTTGGGACCTTCTTGTACTGGGGATACGCTGACACCGATAAACTCATCTTT
CALGTFLYWGYADTDKLIF
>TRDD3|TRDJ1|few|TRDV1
TGTGCTCTCGGGACCCACTGGGGGATACTGTACACCGATAAACTCATCTTT
CALGTHWGILYTDKLIF
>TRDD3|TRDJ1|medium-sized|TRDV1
TGTGCTCTTGGGGCTCCTATGAGGACCCCTTGGGGGATACTTGGCGATAAACTCATCTTT
CALGAPMRTPWGILGDKLIF
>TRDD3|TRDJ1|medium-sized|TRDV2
TGTGCCTGTGACACCGTTGGGGGATACACCGATAAACTCATCTTT
CACDTVGGYTDKLIF
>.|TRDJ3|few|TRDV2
TGTGCCTGTGACACCGGCTTTGGGGGGTCCAGCTCCTGGGACACCCGACAGATGTTTTTC
CACDTGFGGSSSWDTRQMFF
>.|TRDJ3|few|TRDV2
TGTGCCTGTGACACCCTGTCTGGGAATCTATGGGACACCCGACAGATGTTTTTC
CACDTLSGNLWDTRQMFF